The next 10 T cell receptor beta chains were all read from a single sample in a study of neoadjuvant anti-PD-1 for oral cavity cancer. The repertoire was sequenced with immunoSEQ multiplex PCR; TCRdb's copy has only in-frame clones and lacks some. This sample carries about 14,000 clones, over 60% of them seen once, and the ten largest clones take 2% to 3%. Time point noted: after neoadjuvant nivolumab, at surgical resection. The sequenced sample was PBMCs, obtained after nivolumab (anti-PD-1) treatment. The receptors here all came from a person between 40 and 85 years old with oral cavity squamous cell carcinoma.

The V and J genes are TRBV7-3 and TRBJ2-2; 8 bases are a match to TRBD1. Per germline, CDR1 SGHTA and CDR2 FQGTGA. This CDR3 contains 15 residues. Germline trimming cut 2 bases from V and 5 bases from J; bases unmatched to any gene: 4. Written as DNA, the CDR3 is TGTGCCAGCAGCTTAGCCACAGGGGGTACCGGGGAGCTGTTTTTT. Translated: CASSLATGGTGELFF.

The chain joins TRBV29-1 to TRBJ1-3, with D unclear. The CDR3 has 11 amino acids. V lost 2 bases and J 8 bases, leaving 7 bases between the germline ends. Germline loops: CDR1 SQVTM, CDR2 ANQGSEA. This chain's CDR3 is CSVERLDTIYF. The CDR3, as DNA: TGCAGCGTTGAAAGGTTGGACACCATATATTTT.

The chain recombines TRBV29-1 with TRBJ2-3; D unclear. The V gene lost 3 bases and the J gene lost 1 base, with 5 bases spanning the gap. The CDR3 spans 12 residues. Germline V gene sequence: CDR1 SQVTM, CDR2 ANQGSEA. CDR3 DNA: TGCAGCGTTGAGGCAGGCACAGATACGCAGTATTTT. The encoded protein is CSVEAGTDTQYF.

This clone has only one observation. The CDR3 reads CASSTGQGTHYEQYF. CDR3 in DNA: TGTGCCAGCAGCACGGGACAGGGGACACACTACGAGCAGTACTTC. The chain carries TRBV5-4 and TRBJ2-7; 10 bases are a match to TRBD1. With V trimmed by 4 bases and J by 3 bases, 7 bases remained unmatched. Germline CDR1 is SGHNT and CDR2 is YYREEE (reference sequence). The CDR3 runs to 15 residues.

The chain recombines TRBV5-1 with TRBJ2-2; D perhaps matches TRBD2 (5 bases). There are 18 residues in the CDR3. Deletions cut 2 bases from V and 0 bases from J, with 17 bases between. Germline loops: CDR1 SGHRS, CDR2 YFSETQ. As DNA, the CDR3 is TGCGCCAGCAGCTTTGAGGGTTCCGGACCCCCGAACACCGGGGAGCTGTTTTTT. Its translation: CASSFEGSGPPNTGELFF.

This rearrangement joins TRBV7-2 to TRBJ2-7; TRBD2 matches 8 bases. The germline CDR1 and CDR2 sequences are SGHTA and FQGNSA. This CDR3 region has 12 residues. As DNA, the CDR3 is TGTGCAATTAGCGGGGTCACCTACGAGCAGTACTTC. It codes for CAISGVTYEQYF.

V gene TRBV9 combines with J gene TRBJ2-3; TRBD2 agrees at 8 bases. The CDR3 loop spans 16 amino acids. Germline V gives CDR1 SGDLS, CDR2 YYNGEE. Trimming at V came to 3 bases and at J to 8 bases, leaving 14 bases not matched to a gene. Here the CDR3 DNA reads TGTGCCAGCAGCGACCCGGTTAGCGGGGTCGGTGTTACGCAGTATTTT. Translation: CASSDPVSGVGVTQYF. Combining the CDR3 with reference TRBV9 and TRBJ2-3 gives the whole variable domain DSGVTQTPKHLITATGQRVTLRCSPRSGDLSVYWYQQSLDQGLQFLIQYYNGEERAKGNILERFSAQQFPDLHSELNLSSLELGDSALYFCASSDPVSGVGVTQYFGPGTRLTVL.

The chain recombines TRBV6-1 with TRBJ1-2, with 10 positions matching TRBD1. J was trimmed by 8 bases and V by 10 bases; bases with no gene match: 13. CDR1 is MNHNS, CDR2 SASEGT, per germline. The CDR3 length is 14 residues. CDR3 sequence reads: CATARQGASGGYTF. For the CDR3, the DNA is TGTGCCACGGCCAGACAGGGGGCTTCCGGAGGCTACACCTTC.

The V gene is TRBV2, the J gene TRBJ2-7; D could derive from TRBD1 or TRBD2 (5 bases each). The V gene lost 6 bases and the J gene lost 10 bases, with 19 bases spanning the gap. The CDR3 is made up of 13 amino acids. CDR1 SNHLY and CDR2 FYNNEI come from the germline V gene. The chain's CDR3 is CASRGTYLTRQYF. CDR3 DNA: TGTGCCAGCAGGGGGACGTACCTTACTCGACAGTACTTC.

CDR3 coding DNA: TGTGCCAGCAGTGCCTTGCCAGGAGGGGACACTGAAGCTTTCTTT. This sequence encodes CASSALPGGDTEAFF. The chain combines TRBV6-1 with TRBJ1-1, with D perhaps matching TRBD1 (5 bases). The CDR3 contains 15 residues. Germline CDR1 reads MNHNS; CDR2 reads SASEGT. V shed 4 bases and J shed 3 bases, with 15 bases lying between them.